These T cell receptor beta chains were read from a single sample in a study of T cells in localized non-small cell lung cancer. The protocol was immunoSEQ multiplex PCR, while the TCRdb copy is restricted to in-frame clones and leaves out a portion. The sample has 13,000 to 15,000 clones; approximately 89% are singletons. The sequenced sample was peripheral blood mononuclear cells, obtained before any cancer treatment. Receptor source: a man aged 40-75 years with stage III lung adenocarcinoma. The CDR3 runs from the conserved cysteine through the conserved F or W. Each record gives: clone size, D gene, J gene, V gene, CDR3 protein, CDR3 DNA. D genes are given only for firm matches. Size values are once, few and many counts, or a class for expanded clones, and some rows have none.

>.|.|TRBJ1-2|TRBV28
CASSWQGFRGFYYGYTF
TGTGCCAGCAGTTGGCAGGGGTTCCGCGGATTTTACTATGGCTACACCTTC
>few|.|TRBJ2-7|TRBV20-1
CSATPSYEQYF
TGCAGTGCTACACCATCCTACGAGCAGTACTTC
>.|.|TRBJ1-1|TRBV5-1
CASSLDRNTEAFF
TGCGCCAGCAGCTTGGACAGGAACACTGAAGCTTTCTTT
>.|.|TRBJ1-1|TRBV6-4
CASRKGGTEAFF
TGTGCCAGCAGGAAGGGGGGGACTGAAGCTTTCTTT
>.|.|TRBJ2-1|TRBV27
CASTLRVQGSYNEQFF
TGTGCCAGCACCCTTCGGGTACAGGGCTCCTACAATGAGCAGTTCTTC
>.|TRBD2|TRBJ2-1|TRBV5-6
CASSRQGLAGGVYNEQFF
TGTGCCAGCAGCCGACAGGGACTAGCGGGAGGGGTTTACAATGAGCAGTTCTTC
>few|TRBD1|TRBJ1-2|TRBV5-4
CASSSGQGNYGYTF
TGTGCCAGCAGCTCAGGACAGGGCAACTATGGCTACACCTTC
>.|.|TRBJ2-3|TRBV7-9
CASSLGSQGGTDTQYF
TGTGCCAGCAGCTTAGGGTCGCAGGGGGGGACAGATACGCAGTATTTT
>.|.|TRBJ2-6|TRBV5-1
CASSSRGPGANVLTF
TGCGCCAGCAGTTCGAGGGGACCTGGGGCCAACGTCCTGACTTTC
>.|.|TRBJ2-6|TRBV5-1
CASSLVVPGSSGANVLTF
TGCGCCAGCAGCTTGGTTGTACCAGGGAGCTCTGGGGCCAACGTCCTGACTTTC
>.|TRBD1|TRBJ1-5|TRBV28
CASSFLDRVGGQPQHF
TGTGCCAGCAGTTTCCTTGACAGGGTAGGGGGTCAGCCCCAGCATTTT
>.|TRBD1|TRBJ1-2|TRBV29-1
CSVGGQGMGGYTF
TGCAGCGTTGGGGGACAGGGGATGGGTGGCTACACCTTC
>.|TRBD1|TRBJ2-7|TRBV19
CASSMAGTGFYEQYF
TGTGCCAGTAGTATGGCCGGGACAGGGTTCTACGAGCAGTACTTC
>once|TRBD2|TRBJ2-1|TRBV9
CASSPWDSGRNEQFF
TGTGCCAGCAGCCCCTGGGATAGCGGGAGGAATGAGCAGTTCTTC
>.|.|TRBJ2-1|TRBV28
CASSFGTAGFGEQFF
TGTGCCAGCAGTTTTGGGACCGCCGGGTTCGGTGAGCAGTTCTTC
>.|.|TRBJ1-5|TRBV5-5
CASSLSLGQPQHF
TGTGCCAGCAGCTTGTCCCTGGGTCAGCCCCAGCATTTT
>.|.|TRBJ2-1|TRBV28
CASSLRRGAYNEQFF
TGTGCCAGCAGCCTCCGAAGGGGGGCGTACAATGAGCAGTTCTTC
>.|.|TRBJ2-7|TRBV29-1
CSVGEGGGRYEQYF
TGCAGCGTGGGGGAGGGCGGGGGCAGATACGAGCAGTACTTC
>.|.|TRBJ2-2|TRBV28
CASLGFGELFF
TGTGCCAGCTTAGGGTTCGGGGAGCTGTTTTTT
>.|.|TRBJ2-1|TRBV6-5
CASSPSSFDYNEQFF
TGTGCCAGCAGCCCTTCTAGCTTCGATTACAATGAGCAGTTCTTC
>.|.|TRBJ2-1|TRBV7-3
CASSPGGSSYNEQFF
TGTGCCAGCAGCCCAGGGGGGAGCTCCTACAATGAGCAGTTCTTC
>.|.|TRBJ2-3|TRBV7-9
CASSSPLGERTDTQYF
TGTGCCAGCAGCTCCCCTTTGGGGGAGCGCACAGATACGCAGTATTTT
>.|.|TRBJ1-5|TRBV28
CASSLAGGNQPQHF
TGTGCCAGCAGTTTAGCGGGGGGGAATCAGCCCCAGCATTTT
>.|.|TRBJ2-7|TRBV29-1
CSVEGQTYEQYF
TGCAGCGTTGAAGGTCAGACCTACGAGCAGTACTTC
>.|TRBD2|TRBJ2-5|TRBV10-3
CAISESQRGTRETQYF
TGTGCCATCAGTGAGTCGCAGCGGGGGACGAGAGAGACCCAGTACTTC
>.|.|TRBJ1-4|TRBV25-1
CASSDQPGPINEKLFF
TGTGCCAGCAGTGATCAGCCGGGACCAATAAATGAAAAACTGTTTTTT
>.|.|TRBJ2-1|TRBV30
CAWSVRQYNEQFF
TGTGCCTGGAGTGTCCGTCAGTACAATGAGCAGTTCTTC